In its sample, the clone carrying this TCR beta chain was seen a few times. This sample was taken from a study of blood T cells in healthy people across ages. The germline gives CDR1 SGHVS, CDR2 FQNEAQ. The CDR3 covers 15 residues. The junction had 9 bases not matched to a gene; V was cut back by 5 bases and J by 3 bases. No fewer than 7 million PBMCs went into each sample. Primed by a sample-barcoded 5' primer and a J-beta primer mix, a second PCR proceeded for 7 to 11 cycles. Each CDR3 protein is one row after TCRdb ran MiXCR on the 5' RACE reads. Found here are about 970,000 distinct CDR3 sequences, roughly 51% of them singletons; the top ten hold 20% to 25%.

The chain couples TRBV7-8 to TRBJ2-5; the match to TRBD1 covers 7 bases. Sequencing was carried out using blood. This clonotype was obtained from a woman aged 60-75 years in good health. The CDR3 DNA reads TGTGCCAGCAGCCCCGGACAGGTCAGGGAAGAGACCCAGTACTTC. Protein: CASSPGQVREETQYF.